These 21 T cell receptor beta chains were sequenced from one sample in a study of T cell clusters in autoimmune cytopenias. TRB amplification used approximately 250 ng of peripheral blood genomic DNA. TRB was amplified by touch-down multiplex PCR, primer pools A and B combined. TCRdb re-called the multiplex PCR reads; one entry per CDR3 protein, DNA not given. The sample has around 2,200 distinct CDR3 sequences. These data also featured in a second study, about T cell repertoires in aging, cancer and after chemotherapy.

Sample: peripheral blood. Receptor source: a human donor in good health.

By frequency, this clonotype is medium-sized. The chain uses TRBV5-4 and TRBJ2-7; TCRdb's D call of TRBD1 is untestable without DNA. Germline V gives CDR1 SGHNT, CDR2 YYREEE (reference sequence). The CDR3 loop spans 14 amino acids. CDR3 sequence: CASSARTGSYEQYF.

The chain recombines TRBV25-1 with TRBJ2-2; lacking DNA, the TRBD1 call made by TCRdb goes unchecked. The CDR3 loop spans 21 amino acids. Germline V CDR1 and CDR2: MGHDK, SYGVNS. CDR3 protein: CASSLEPLQGAYGEDTGELFF.

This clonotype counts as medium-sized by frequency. The CDR3 loop is CASSLISAGSDTQYF. V is TRBV7-9 and J is TRBJ2-3; the D gene TCRdb calls, TRBD1, cannot be checked with no DNA. The CDR3 totals 15 residues. Looked up from germline, CDR1 is SEHNR and CDR2 is FQNEAQ (reference sequence).

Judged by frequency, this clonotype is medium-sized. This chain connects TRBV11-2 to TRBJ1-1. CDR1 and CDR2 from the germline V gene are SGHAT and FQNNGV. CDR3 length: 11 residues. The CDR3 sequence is CASSLTEGAFF. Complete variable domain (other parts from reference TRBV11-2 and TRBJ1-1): EAGVAQSPRYKIIEKRQSVAFWCNPISGHATLYWYQQILGQGPKLLIQFQNNGVVDDSQLPKDRFSAERLKGVDSTLKIQPAKLEDSAVYLCASSLTEGAFFGQGTRLTVV.

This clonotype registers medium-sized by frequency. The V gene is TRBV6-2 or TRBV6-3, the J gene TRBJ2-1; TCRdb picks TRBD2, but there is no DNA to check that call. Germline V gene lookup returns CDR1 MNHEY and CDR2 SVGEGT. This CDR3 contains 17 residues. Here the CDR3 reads CASSYSPSGGIYNEQFF.

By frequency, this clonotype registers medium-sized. CDR3 sequence: CAISESRDLNTEAFF. The rearrangement joins TRBV10-3 to TRBJ1-1. Germline V gives CDR1 ENHRY, CDR2 SYGVKD. CDR3 size: 15 residues.

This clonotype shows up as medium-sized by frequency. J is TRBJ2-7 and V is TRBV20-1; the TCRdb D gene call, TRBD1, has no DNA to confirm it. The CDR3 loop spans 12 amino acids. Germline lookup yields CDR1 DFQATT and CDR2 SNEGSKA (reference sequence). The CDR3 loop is CSAKTGAYEQYF.

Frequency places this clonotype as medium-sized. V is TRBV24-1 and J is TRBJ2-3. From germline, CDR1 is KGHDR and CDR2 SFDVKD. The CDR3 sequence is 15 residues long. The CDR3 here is CATSDLRINTDTQYF.

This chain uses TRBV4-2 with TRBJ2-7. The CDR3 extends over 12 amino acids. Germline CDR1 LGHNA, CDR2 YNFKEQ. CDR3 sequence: CASSPLGGEQYF.

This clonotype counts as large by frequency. CDR3 protein: CASSLSGRGTGYTF. The rearrangement links TRBV27 to TRBJ1-2; the TRBD1 assignment by TCRdb is unverifiable without DNA. CDR3 size: 14 residues. Germline CDR1 and CDR2: MNHEY and SMNVEV (reference sequence).

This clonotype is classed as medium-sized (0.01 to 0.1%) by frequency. The CDR3 reads CASSSRGNHNEQFF. This chain connects TRBV11-2 to TRBJ2-1; TCRdb's D call, TRBD2, is unchecked because there is no DNA. This CDR3 has 14 residues. Germline V lookup: CDR1 SGHAT, CDR2 FQNNGV. The full variable domain, in which reference TRBV11-2 and TRBJ2-1 provide the parts outside the CDR3, is EAGVAQSPRYKIIEKRQSVAFWCNPISGHATLYWYQQILGQGPKLLIQFQNNGVVDDSQLPKDRFSAERLKGVDSTLKIQPAKLEDSAVYLCASSSRGNHNEQFFGPGTRLTVL.

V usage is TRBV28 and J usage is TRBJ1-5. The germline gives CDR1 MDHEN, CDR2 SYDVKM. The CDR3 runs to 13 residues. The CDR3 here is CASRWSSNQPQHF.

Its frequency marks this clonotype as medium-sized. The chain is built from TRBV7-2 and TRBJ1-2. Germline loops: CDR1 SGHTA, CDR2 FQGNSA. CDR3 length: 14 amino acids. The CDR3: CASSLMALNYGYTF.

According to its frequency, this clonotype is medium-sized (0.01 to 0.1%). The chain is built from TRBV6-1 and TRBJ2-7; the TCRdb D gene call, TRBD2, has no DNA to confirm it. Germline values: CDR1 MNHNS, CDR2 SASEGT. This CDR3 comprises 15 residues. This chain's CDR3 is CASFSGLAGDYEQYF.

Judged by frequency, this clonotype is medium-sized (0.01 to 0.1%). The chain's CDR3 is CASSSVQETQYF. The chain combines TRBV7-9 with TRBJ2-5. Germline V gives CDR1 SEHNR, CDR2 FQNEAQ (reference sequence). The CDR3 loop spans 12 amino acids.

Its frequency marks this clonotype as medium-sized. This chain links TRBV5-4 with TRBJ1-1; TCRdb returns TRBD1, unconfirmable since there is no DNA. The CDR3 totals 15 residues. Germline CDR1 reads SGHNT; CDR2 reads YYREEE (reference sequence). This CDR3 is CASSFSGTGVWNAFF.

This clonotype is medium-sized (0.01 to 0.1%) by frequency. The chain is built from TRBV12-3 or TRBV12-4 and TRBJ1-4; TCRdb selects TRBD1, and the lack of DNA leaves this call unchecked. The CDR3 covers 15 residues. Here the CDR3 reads CASSPGTGGVEKLFF.

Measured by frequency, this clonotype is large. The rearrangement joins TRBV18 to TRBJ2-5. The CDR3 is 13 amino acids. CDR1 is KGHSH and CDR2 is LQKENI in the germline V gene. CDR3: CASSPGSQETQYF. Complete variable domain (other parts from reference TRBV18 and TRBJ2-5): NAGVMQNPRHLVRRRGQEARLRCSPMKGHSHVYWYRQLPEEGLKFMVYLQKENIIDESGMPKERFSAEFPKEGPSILRIQQVVRGDSAAYFCASSPGSQETQYFGPGTRLLVL.

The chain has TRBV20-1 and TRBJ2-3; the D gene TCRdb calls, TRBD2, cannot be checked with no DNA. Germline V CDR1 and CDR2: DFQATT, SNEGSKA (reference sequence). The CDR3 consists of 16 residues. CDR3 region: CSASPTGGGGPDTQYF.

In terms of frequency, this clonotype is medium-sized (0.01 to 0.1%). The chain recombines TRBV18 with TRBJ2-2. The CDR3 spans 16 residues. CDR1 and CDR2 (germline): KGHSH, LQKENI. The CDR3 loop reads CASSPVWQANTGELFF.

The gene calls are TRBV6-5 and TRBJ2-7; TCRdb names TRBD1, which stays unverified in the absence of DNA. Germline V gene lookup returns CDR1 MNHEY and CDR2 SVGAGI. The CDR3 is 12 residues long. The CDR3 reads CASSPRGDEQYF.